The 9 T cell receptor beta chains in this list originate from one sample, sequenced in a study of cytomegalovirus exposure and HLA in healthy donors. The PCR contained 60 Vbeta and 13 Jbeta primers. Some clones are missing from TCRdb's copy, which holds only in-frame ones; the method was immunoSEQ multiplex PCR. The sample lists 200,000 to 250,000 clones, around 76% seen once, with over 5% in the top ten. Sequencing was performed on PBMCs. These receptors were taken from a woman between 40 and 55 years old in good health and CMV-seropositive.

The V and J genes are TRBV29-1 and TRBJ1-5; D perhaps matches TRBD1 (6 bases). Trimming cost V 6 bases and J 5 bases, with 20 bases left between them. The CDR3 has 15 amino acids. Germline-derived CDR1 and CDR2 are SQVTM and ANQGSEA. As DNA, the CDR3 is TGCAGCGTCGTTGACACAGGGATAGGAGATCAGCCCCAGCATTTT. This codes for CSVVDTGIGDQPQHF.

The V call is TRBV2, the J call TRBJ1-5; tentative D call: TRBD1 (6 bases). Germline CDR1 and CDR2: SNHLY and FYNNEI. There are 14 residues in the CDR3. Trimming cost V 9 bases and J 0 bases, with 12 bases left between them. In nucleotides, the CDR3 is TGTGCCAGTGTACAGGGTAATAGCAATCAGCCCCAGCATTTT. Translation gives CASVQGNSNQPQHF.

V gene TRBV5-1 combines with J gene TRBJ2-7; D is possibly TRBD1 (5 bases). CDR3 length equals 19 residues. The V gene lost 2 bases and the J gene lost 2 bases, with 26 bases spanning the gap. Germline loops: CDR1 SGHRS, CDR2 YFSETQ. The CDR3 bases are TGCGCCAGCAGCTTCACCACCCTAGGGGCAGCCCTGTCGACCTACGAGCAGTACTTC. Encoded protein: CASSFTTLGAALSTYEQYF.

Note on this clone: One junction end disagrees with the germline gene, perhaps due to a read error. V is TRBV7-9 and J is TRBJ2-1; 11 bases line up with TRBD2. CDR3 length: 17 residues. The germline V gene has CDR1 SEHNR and CDR2 FQNEAQ (reference sequence). The CDR3 loop is CSSSLSLSGGANNEQFF. CDR3 in DNA: TGTTCCAGCAGCTTGAGTCTTAGCGGGGGGGCCAACAATGAGCAGTTCTTC.

The J gene is TRBJ1-2, the V gene TRBV28, with D possibly TRBD1 on 6 matching bases. Germline CDR1 MDHEN, CDR2 SYDVKM. V was shortened by 6 bases and J by 7 bases, with 21 bases between the two germline ends. The CDR3 spans 15 residues. CDR3 nucleotide sequence: TGTGCCAGCAGCCTCGGAAGGCGGACAGCCGGTGGCTACACCTTC. Amino acids: CASSLGRRTAGGYTF.

This chain links TRBV15 with TRBJ1-1, with 7 positions matching TRBD1. Losses at the gene ends were 0 bases for V and 5 bases for J; bases not matched to a gene: 6. Germline CDR1 reads LNHNV; CDR2 reads YYDKDF (reference sequence). This CDR3 is 15 amino acids long. Here the CDR3 reads CATSRDRWGQTEAFF. The CDR3 DNA reads as TGTGCCACCAGCAGAGATAGGTGGGGACAGACTGAAGCTTTCTTT.

J is TRBJ2-7 and V is TRBV30, with a possible D match to TRBD1 (6 bases). The CDR3 runs 14 residues. With 2 bases removed from V and 2 bases from J, the gap between germline ends came to 13 bases. Germline assignment: CDR1 GTSNPN and CDR2 SVGIG (reference sequence). The CDR3 sequence is CAWSRGDTTYEQYF. The CDR3 DNA is TGTGCCTGGAGTAGAGGGGACACAACCTACGAGCAGTACTTC.

The chain carries TRBV12-5 and TRBJ1-5, with TRBD1 matching over 8 bases. Germline trimming cut 6 bases from V and 7 bases from J; bases unmatched to any gene: 8. Germline V gene lookup returns CDR1 LGHNT and CDR2 FRNRAP. This CDR3 is built from 14 residues. The CDR3 here is CASGGAGGGQPQHF. The CDR3 DNA reads TGTGCTAGTGGGGGAGCAGGGGGCGGACAGCCCCAGCATTTT.

This sequence joins TRBV2 and TRBJ1-2, with D perhaps matching TRBD1 (5 bases). The CDR3 extends over 13 amino acids. Trimming cost V 4 bases and J 4 bases, with 10 bases left between them. Germline V gives CDR1 SNHLY, CDR2 FYNNEI. CDR3 region: CASSVREGYGYTF. CDR3 in DNA: TGTGCCAGCAGTGTCAGGGAGGGCTATGGCTACACCTTC.